This is a list of T cell receptor beta chains from one sample in a study of T cell changes during pregnancy in multiple sclerosis. The table came from immunoSEQ multiplex PCR; TCRdb's copy has only in-frame clones and leaves some out. The data hold approximately 20,000 clones, with around 93% observed a single time. The material sequenced was CD4+ T cells from peripheral blood mononuclear cells, taken in the third trimester of pregnancy. These receptors originate from a female donor with multiple sclerosis, enrolled in a pregnancy study. The CDR3 runs from the conserved cysteine through the conserved F or W. Each record gives: V gene, clone size, CDR3 protein. A clone size is listed for some rows: how often the clone was seen (once, few, many), or a class if it is expanded.

V: TRBV5-1; size: NA; CDR3: CASSYGPGTGSVEAFF
V: TRBV30; size: NA; CDR3: CAWSDRVRDLYGYTF
V: TRBV19; size: once; CDR3: CASSTGHGTYEQYF
V: TRBV19; size: NA; CDR3: CASSIWRQSQPQHF
V: TRBV18; size: once; CDR3: CASSPPAGGSGYGYTF
V: TRBV4-3; size: NA; CDR3: CASSQGVAGGHSYEQYF
V: TRBV9; size: NA; CDR3: CASSVGSSGNTTYF
V: TRBV4-2; size: NA; CDR3: CASSQVFQAQETQYF
V: TRBV11-2; size: NA; CDR3: CASKGTGSYNEQFF
V: TRBV5-1; size: once; CDR3: CASSLGQNYGYTF
V: TRBV19; size: few; CDR3: CASSIGGGTGSYEQYF
V: TRBV30; size: NA; CDR3: CAWRLASTDTQYF
V: TRBV15; size: NA; CDR3: CATSRDSGNQPQHF
V: TRBV7-9; size: NA; CDR3: CASSPRDRGVSQPPLHF
V: TRBV15; size: NA; CDR3: CATSRVLAGGGEQFF
V: TRBV30; size: once; CDR3: CAWSGQRPAADTQYF
V: TRBV6-1; size: NA; CDR3: CASRRELNTGELFF
V: TRBV9; size: once; CDR3: CASSVSTGHTSNTEAFF
V: TRBV9; size: NA; CDR3: CASSVGSSASYNEQFF
V: TRBV5-1; size: NA; CDR3: CASSPTTSGSDDTQYF
V: TRBV7-9; size: NA; CDR3: CASSLGTGMETQYF
V: TRBV9; size: NA; CDR3: CASSRQGSTDTQYF
V: TRBV27; size: few; CDR3: CASSNTGYGYTF
V: TRBV18; size: few; CDR3: CASSPVQGESLDF
V: TRBV2; size: once; CDR3: CASSAPPDFGKRAYNEQFF
V: TRBV6-1; size: NA; CDR3: CASSTGSNQLQHF
V: TRBV11-2; size: once; CDR3: CASSLQRYSPLHF
V: TRBV19; size: NA; CDR3: CASSRATSAATNEKLFF
V: TRBV5-1; size: NA; CDR3: CASSPGQLVAYGYTF
V: TRBV4-2; size: NA; CDR3: CASSLNAGTGNEKLFF
V: TRBV2; size: NA; CDR3: CASSEAGTFEQYF
V: TRBV11-2; size: NA; CDR3: CASSRGYGYTF
V: TRBV5-4; size: NA; CDR3: CASSPMGTETQYF